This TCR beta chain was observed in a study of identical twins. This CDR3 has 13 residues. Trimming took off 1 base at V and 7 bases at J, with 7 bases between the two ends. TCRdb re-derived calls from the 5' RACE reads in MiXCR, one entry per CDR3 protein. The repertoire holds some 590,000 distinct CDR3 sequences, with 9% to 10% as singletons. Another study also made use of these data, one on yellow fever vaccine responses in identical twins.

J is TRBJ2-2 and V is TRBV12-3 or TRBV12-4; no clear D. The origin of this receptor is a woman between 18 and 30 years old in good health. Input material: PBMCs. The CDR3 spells CASSLEGLGELFF. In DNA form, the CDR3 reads TGTGCCAGCAGTTTAGAAGGGCTCGGGGAGCTGTTTTTT.